The TCR beta chain described here comes from a study of T-cell reconstitution after alpha-beta-depleted transplantation in children. A library of TCRbeta sequences, prepared with unique molecular identifiers, was generated. TCRdb called the PCR reads again in MiXCR, with one record for every CDR3 protein. The sample records about 610,000 distinct CDR3 sequences, about 10% being singletons. V was pared by 2 bases and J by 2 bases, with 9 bases of the junction left unmatched. This CDR3 comprises 16 residues. Germline CDR1 reads SGHDN; CDR2 reads FVKESK. This clonotype was counted many times. Sample: PBMCs from the stem cell graft donor, taken from the stem cell graft. The TCR sequence derives from a human donor who donated a stem cell graft to a child with acute myeloid leukemia. This rearrangement joins TRBV14 to TRBJ2-7; 7 nucleotides match TRBD2. The CDR3 is CASSQLSGGPPYEQYF. The CDR3 bases are TGTGCCAGCAGCCAATTGTCGGGAGGACCACCCTACGAGCAGTACTTC.